The rows below give T cell receptor beta chains drawn from one sample of a study of blood T cells in healthy people across ages. TCRdb analysed the 5' RACE reads with MiXCR anew, one entry per CDR3 protein. Seen here are 550,000 to 650,000 distinct CDR3 sequences, about 28% observed once, and the top ten hold 15% to 19%. Sample: blood. Source of these receptors: a woman aged 80 or over in good health. Both conserved end residues are part of each CDR3. Each record gives: CDR3 protein, CDR3 DNA, clone size, V gene, J gene, D gene. D genes are given only for firm matches. Size is omitted from some rows. Given values are once, few, many or a class for expanded clones.

CDR3: CASSPLGGAGGPYEQYF
DNA: TGTGCCAGCAGCCCCCTGGGGGGAGCGGGGGGGCCTTACGAGCAGTACTTC
size: NA
V: TRBV7-2
J: TRBJ2-7
D: TRBD2

CDR3: CASTPIPTENTGELFF
DNA: TGTGCCAGCACCCCTATCCCCACAGAGAACACCGGGGAGCTGTTTTTT
size: NA
V: TRBV9
J: TRBJ2-2
D: NA

CDR3: CASTPIGGLEQPQHF
DNA: TGTGCCAGCACCCCAATAGGGGGTCTAGAACAGCCCCAGCATTTT
size: many
V: TRBV6-6
J: TRBJ1-5
D: NA

CDR3: CASRGLLGTQEQFF
DNA: TGCGCCAGCAGAGGACTTTTGGGGACCCAGGAGCAGTTCTTC
size: many
V: TRBV5-1
J: TRBJ2-1
D: NA

CDR3: CATSRGGGVYNEQYF
DNA: TGTGCCACCAGCAGAGGCGGGGGAGTTTACAATGAGCAGTACTTC
size: NA
V: TRBV15
J: TRBJ2-5
D: TRBD2

CDR3: CASSLALSRVNTEAFF
DNA: TGTGCCAGCAGCTTAGCGCTAAGCAGGGTGAACACTGAAGCTTTCTTT
size: NA
V: TRBV7-9
J: TRBJ1-1
D: NA

CDR3: CATSRSRDRGRNTIYF
DNA: TGTGCCACCAGCAGATCTAGGGACAGGGGGCGAAACACCATATATTTT
size: few
V: TRBV15
J: TRBJ1-3
D: TRBD1

CDR3: CASSVGVNEQYF
DNA: TGTGCCAGCAGCGTGGGGGTCAACGAGCAGTACTTC
size: many
V: TRBV9
J: TRBJ2-7
D: NA

CDR3: CAWSAGQGVHSPLHF
DNA: TGTGCCTGGAGTGCGGGACAGGGTGTACATTCACCCCTCCACTTT
size: NA
V: TRBV30
J: TRBJ1-6
D: TRBD1

CDR3: CATSDDAASSYNEQFF
DNA: TGTGCCACCAGTGATGACGCCGCTAGCTCCTACAATGAGCAGTTCTTC
size: many
V: TRBV24-1
J: TRBJ2-1
D: NA

CDR3: CASSLLGQGDGYTF
DNA: TGTGCCAGCAGCTTATTAGGCCAGGGTGATGGCTACACCTTC
size: NA
V: TRBV7-6
J: TRBJ1-2
D: NA

CDR3: CASSPPGITYEQYF
DNA: TGTGCCAGCAGCCCCCCAGGGATCACCTACGAGCAGTACTTC
size: few
V: TRBV14
J: TRBJ2-7
D: NA

CDR3: CSVAGTVNQPQHF
DNA: TGCAGCGTCGCCGGGACGGTCAATCAGCCCCAGCATTTT
size: few
V: TRBV29-1
J: TRBJ1-5
D: NA

CDR3: CSALTPAGKAETQYF
DNA: TGCAGTGCTCTGACGCCGGCGGGGAAGGCAGAGACCCAGTACTTC
size: many
V: TRBV20-1
J: TRBJ2-5
D: NA

CDR3: CASSEPMGGVRTGGLFF
DNA: TGTGCCAGCAGCGAGCCGATGGGGGGCGTAAGAACCGGGGGGCTGTTTTTT
size: NA
V: TRBV9
J: TRBJ2-2
D: NA

CDR3: CASSVGLGTYEQYF
DNA: TGTGCCAGCAGCGTTGGACTAGGAACCTACGAGCAGTACTTC
size: many
V: TRBV9
J: TRBJ2-7
D: TRBD2

CDR3: CATSRGQGERGYTF
DNA: TGTGCCACCAGCCGGGGACAGGGGGAGAGGGGCTACACCTTC
size: few
V: TRBV24-1
J: TRBJ1-2
D: TRBD1

CDR3: CASSASAEQYF
DNA: TGTGCCAGCAGTGCTTCGGCTGAGCAGTACTTC
size: many
V: TRBV25-1
J: TRBJ2-7
D: NA

CDR3: CASSLYEGQGGGFFREQYF
DNA: TGTGCCAGCAGCTTATACGAGGGACAGGGGGGCGGATTTTTTCGGGAGCAGTACTTC
size: many
V: TRBV7-2
J: TRBJ2-7
D: TRBD1

CDR3: CASSWDRANTGELFF
DNA: TGTGCCAGCAGTTGGGACAGGGCGAACACCGGGGAGCTGTTTTTT
size: few
V: TRBV27
J: TRBJ2-2
D: TRBD1

CDR3: CASSFGCNEQYF
DNA: TGTGCCAGCAGCTTTGGGTGCAATGAGCAGTACTTC
size: NA
V: TRBV7-9
J: TRBJ2-5
D: NA

CDR3: CASRTSGYEQYF
DNA: TGTGCCAGCAGGACCTCCGGGTACGAGCAGTACTTC
size: many
V: TRBV27
J: TRBJ2-7
D: NA

CDR3: CAISEPSGTGHQPQHF
DNA: TGTGCCATCAGTGAGCCGAGCGGGACAGGTCATCAGCCCCAGCATTTT
size: many
V: TRBV10-3
J: TRBJ1-5
D: TRBD1

CDR3: CSAHSGSSYEQYF
DNA: TGCAGTGCTCACAGCGGGAGCTCCTACGAGCAGTACTTC
size: many
V: TRBV20-1
J: TRBJ2-7
D: TRBD2

CDR3: CASSEKGGEKTQYF
DNA: TGTGCCAGCAGTGAGAAAGGGGGCGAGAAGACCCAGTACTTC
size: many
V: TRBV2
J: TRBJ2-5
D: TRBD1

CDR3: CASSGILGRRGEYSGNTIYF
DNA: TGTGCCAGCAGCGGGATCCTAGGCCGCAGGGGCGAGTACTCTGGAAACACCATATATTTT
size: NA
V: TRBV7-9
J: TRBJ1-3
D: NA

CDR3: CSARDWAGANYGYTF
DNA: TGCAGTGCTAGAGATTGGGCAGGCGCTAACTATGGCTACACCTTC
size: NA
V: TRBV20-1
J: TRBJ1-2
D: NA

CDR3: CASRGLTGDRNNEQFF
DNA: TGCGCCAGCAGAGGTCTGACAGGGGACAGAAACAATGAGCAGTTCTTC
size: many
V: TRBV5-1
J: TRBJ2-1
D: TRBD1

CDR3: CASSVATGRDTQYF
DNA: TGTGCCAGCAGCGTAGCTACAGGACGGGATACGCAGTATTTT
size: many
V: TRBV9
J: TRBJ2-3
D: NA

CDR3: CASSPQVAGTDTQYF
DNA: TGTGCCAGCAGCCCCCAGGTAGCGGGAACAGATACGCAGTATTTT
size: NA
V: TRBV7-2
J: TRBJ2-3
D: TRBD2

CDR3: CASSSGQGVDYGYTF
DNA: TGCGCCAGCAGCTCTGGACAGGGCGTAGACTATGGCTACACCTTC
size: many
V: TRBV5-1
J: TRBJ1-2
D: TRBD1

CDR3: CAWSISRTSGQETQYF
DNA: TGTGCCTGGAGTATAAGCAGGACTAGCGGACAAGAGACCCAGTACTTC
size: few
V: TRBV30
J: TRBJ2-5
D: TRBD2

CDR3: CSAERGNYEQYF
DNA: TGCAGTGCGGAGCGGGGGAACTACGAGCAGTACTTC
size: few
V: TRBV20-1
J: TRBJ2-7
D: TRBD2

CDR3: CASGLPMEGAEAFF
DNA: TGTGCTAGTGGTTTGCCAATGGAGGGGGCTGAAGCTTTCTTT
size: few
V: TRBV12-5
J: TRBJ1-1
D: NA

CDR3: CASSILPRGRSAGANVLTF
DNA: TGTGCCAGTAGTATACTCCCCAGGGGGCGATCGGCGGGGGCCAACGTCCTGACTTTC
size: many
V: TRBV19
J: TRBJ2-6
D: TRBD1

CDR3: CSARAERGGAYEQYF
DNA: TGCAGTGCTAGAGCAGAGCGGGGGGGCGCCTACGAGCAGTACTTC
size: many
V: TRBV20-1
J: TRBJ2-7
D: TRBD2